This T cell receptor beta chain originates from a study of blood T cells in healthy people across ages. Study findings and constraints: Considered underestimates were the diversity estimates obtained from one million T cells.

This clonotype was detected many times. Antigen unknown. A second PCR, run for about 7 to 12 cycles, used a sample-barcoded 5' primer plus a J-beta primer mix. Each CDR3 protein gets one entry after TCRdb re-called the 5' RACE reads with MiXCR. The data contain hundreds of thousands of distinct CDR3 sequences, roughly 60% of them seen just once; the ten biggest clones take up around 22%. V was trimmed by 5 bases and J by 2 bases, leaving 11 bases between them. Germline V gene lookup returns CDR1 MNHEY and CDR2 SVGAGI. The CDR3 spans 14 residues. The clonotype comes from a man aged 25-45 years in good health. What was sequenced was blood. The J gene is TRBJ2-3, the V gene TRBV6-5, with no clear D. The CDR3 sequence is CASSLFSSTDTQYF. CDR3 DNA: TGTGCCAGCAGTCTCTTTTCCTCCACAGATACGCAGTATTTT.